This T cell receptor beta chain is drawn from a study of molecular identifiers for immune sequencing clone quantification. Study-level points and caveats: Identical TCR molecules can share a barcode, and this sharing could underestimate highly expanded clone sizes. Spiked Jurkat TCR RNA originating from one cell could reportedly be identified amid 850,000 to 1,000,000 naive cells.

Trimming at V came to 5 bases and at J to 5 bases, leaving 3 bases not matched to a gene. CDR1 WNHNN and CDR2 SYGVQD come from the germline V gene (reference sequence). The CDR3 has 13 residues. TCRdb itself ran the PCR reads through MiXCR, one entry per CDR3 protein. Seen here are about half a million distinct CDR3 sequences, over 20% observed once, and the top ten hold around 0.86%. Points on this clonotype: The antigen remains undetermined.

The receptor was derived from a human donor in good health. Some libraries in this study had Jurkat cell RNA spiked in. The chain is built from TRBV10-1 and TRBJ2-5; the match to TRBD2 covers 9 bases. The sequenced sample was naive CD8+ T cells from blood, with Jurkat cell RNA spiked in. Subset given: FACS-sorted CD8+CD4-CCR7+CD45RA+ naive T cells. CDR3 amino acids: CASSRTSEETQYF. The CDR3, as DNA: TGCGCCAGCAGTAGGACTAGCGAGGAGACCCAGTACTTC.